One sample yielded the 13 T cell receptor beta chains listed below, sequenced in a study of cytomegalovirus exposure and HLA in healthy donors. PCR employed 60 Vbeta and 13 Jbeta primers. Data came from immunoSEQ multiplex PCR; TCRdb stores just in-frame clones and leaves some out. The sample yields 80,000 to 100,000 clones, about 81% seen once. Sequencing used PBMCs. The source of these receptors is a man aged 40-49 years in good health and CMV-seronegative.

The chain couples TRBV2 to TRBJ1-1; TRBD1 aligns across 10 bases. The CDR3 runs 13 residues. V was pared by 8 bases and J by 9 bases, with 9 bases of the junction left unmatched. The germline gives CDR1 SNHLY, CDR2 FYNNEI. The CDR3 region has the DNA TGTGCCAGCGGAATGACAGGGGGCAGCCAAGCTTTCTTT. This sequence encodes CASGMTGGSQAFF.

The sample holds a few counts of this clone. V and J are TRBV4-1 and TRBJ1-1; D is ambiguous. Trimming cost V 1 base and J 4 bases, with 7 bases left between them. Germline lookup yields CDR1 MGHRA and CDR2 YSYEKL. The CDR3 is made up of 13 amino acids. CDR3 in DNA: TGCGCCAGCAGCCAAGGCGGGTTCACTGAAGCTTTCTTT. Residues: CASSQGGFTEAFF.

There are a few counts of this clone. This rearrangement joins TRBV29-1 to TRBJ1-1, with 7 nucleotides matching TRBD1. CDR3 length: 13 amino acids. Unmatched junction bases numbered 5, after V lost 7 bases and J lost 0 bases. Germline loops: CDR1 SQVTM, CDR2 ANQGSEA. For the CDR3, the DNA is TGCAGCGCGGGACAGACCATGAACACTGAAGCTTTCTTT. Encoded protein: CSAGQTMNTEAFF.

The gene calls are TRBV2 and TRBJ2-2, with D perhaps TRBD1 (6 bases). Germline-derived CDR1 and CDR2 are SNHLY and FYNNEI. V was shortened by 6 bases and J by 9 bases, with 29 bases between the two germline ends. The CDR3 runs 18 residues. The CDR3 sequence: CASSADRPSLLTRRELFF. The CDR3 DNA reads as TGTGCCAGCAGCGCCGACAGGCCCTCGCTTTTAACAAGGAGGGAGCTGTTTTTT.

CDR3 in amino acids: CASSLAGSGSYEQYF. The CDR3 DNA follows: TGTGCCAGCAGCTTGGCAGGCTCTGGCTCCTACGAGCAGTACTTC. The chain joins TRBV5-5 to TRBJ2-7; D gene uncertain. Germline V gives CDR1 SGHKS, CDR2 YYEKEE (reference sequence). V was clipped by 0 bases and J by 0 bases, with 10 bases between them. The CDR3 length is 15 residues.

The rearrangement uses TRBV18 and TRBJ1-2; 8 nucleotides agree with TRBD1. The CDR3 loop spans 15 amino acids. V was pared by 3 bases and J by 6 bases, with 9 bases of the junction left unmatched. The germline V gene has CDR1 KGHSH and CDR2 LQKENI. Here the CDR3 DNA reads TGTGCCAGCTCACCCGCCGGGACAGGCGGAGATGGCTACACCTTC. It encodes CASSPAGTGGDGYTF.

The genes are TRBV6-6 and TRBJ2-3; no clear D gene. The CDR3 runs 13 residues. V was shortened by 6 bases and J by 6 bases, with 13 bases between the two germline ends. CDR1 and CDR2 (germline): MNHNY, SVGAGI (reference sequence). DNA of the CDR3: TGTGCCAGCAGCGCGAGCTATTCCGATACGCAGTATTTT. As protein: CASSASYSDTQYF.

This chain joins TRBV6-1 and TRBJ1-5, with D maybe TRBD1 (5 bases). This CDR3 spans 14 amino acids. V was trimmed by 7 bases and J by 7 bases, leaving 17 bases between them. Germline loops: CDR1 MNHNS, CDR2 SASEGT. CDR3 protein: CASTSEGVGQPQHF. The DNA of the CDR3 is TGTGCCAGCACATCTGAAGGGGTTGGGCAGCCCCAGCATTTT.

The chain joins TRBV7-6 to TRBJ1-4, with D possibly matching TRBD1 (5 bases). The V end was cut by 5 bases, the J end by 8 bases, with 9 bases between. The CDR3 is made up of 12 amino acids. Germline CDR1 is SGHVS and CDR2 is FNYEAQ. CDR3 coding DNA: TGTGCCAGCAGCCTCAGACAGGAAAAACTGTTTTTT. This translates into CASSLRQEKLFF.

V gene TRBV7-2 combines with J gene TRBJ1-4; 9 positions agree with TRBD1. J gave up 7 bases and V 5 bases, and 17 bases lay outside the gene matches. The CDR3 is 18 residues long. The germline V gene has CDR1 SGHTA and CDR2 FQGNSA. CDR3 region: CASSITGTGIAVGEKLFF. As DNA, the CDR3 is TGTGCCAGCAGCATAACCGGGACAGGGATAGCTGTGGGTGAAAAACTGTTTTTT.

This chain links TRBV6-5 with TRBJ2-2; possible D gene TRBD1, 6 bases. The V and J ends lost 2 bases and 0 bases respectively, with 7 bases between them. The CDR3 runs 15 residues. Germline V CDR1 and CDR2: MNHEY, SVGAGI. CDR3: CASSYRTANTGELFF. CDR3 nucleotide sequence: TGTGCCAGCAGTTACAGGACAGCGAACACCGGGGAGCTGTTTTTT.

This sequence joins TRBV5-6 and TRBJ2-2; TRBD1 agrees at 8 bases. Germline CDR1 SGHDT, CDR2 YYEEEE. This CDR3 region has 15 residues. Germline trimming cut 3 bases from V and 5 bases from J; bases unmatched to any gene: 6. CDR3 sequence: CASSWGQAETGELFF. CDR3 nucleotides: TGTGCCAGCAGCTGGGGACAGGCCGAAACCGGGGAGCTGTTTTTT.

The gene calls are TRBV7-8 and TRBJ2-5; D perhaps matches TRBD2 (5 bases). The DNA end is a closer match to TRBJ2-7, so the J assignment may be wrong. The germline V gene encodes CDR1 SGHVS and CDR2 FQNEAQ. CDR3 length: 15 amino acids. The CDR3 DNA sequence: TGTGCCAGCAGCTTATTTGCGGGCGCGACCTACGAGCAGTACTTC. Translation gives CASSLFAGATYEQYF.